What follows describes a single T cell receptor beta chain. Its specificity is not known. The data belong to a study of T cells in localized non-small cell lung cancer. General observations from the study: Adjacent lung held a median 57 of the top 100 tumor clones. Exceeding tumor, uninvolved adjacent lung had the highest T cell clonality.

Measured with immunoSEQ multiplex PCR; TCRdb has only the in-frame clones, and not every one. Of tens of thousands of clones in the sample, roughly 90% were seen once. Sequencing used peripheral blood, obtained before any cancer treatment. This receptor was taken from a man between 40 and 75 years old with stage I squamous cell lung carcinoma.

CDR3 DNA sequence: TGTGCCAGCAGTGTTGGGGACAGGGGGTACCCTTCACCCCTCCACTTT. Its protein product is CASSVGDRGYPSPLHF. This chain connects TRBV6-1 to TRBJ1-6; TRBD1 matches 11 bases. After removal of 4 bases from V and 9 bases from J, the junction contained 8 bases not matched to a gene. Germline V CDR1 and CDR2: MNHNS, SASEGT. This CDR3 region has 16 residues.